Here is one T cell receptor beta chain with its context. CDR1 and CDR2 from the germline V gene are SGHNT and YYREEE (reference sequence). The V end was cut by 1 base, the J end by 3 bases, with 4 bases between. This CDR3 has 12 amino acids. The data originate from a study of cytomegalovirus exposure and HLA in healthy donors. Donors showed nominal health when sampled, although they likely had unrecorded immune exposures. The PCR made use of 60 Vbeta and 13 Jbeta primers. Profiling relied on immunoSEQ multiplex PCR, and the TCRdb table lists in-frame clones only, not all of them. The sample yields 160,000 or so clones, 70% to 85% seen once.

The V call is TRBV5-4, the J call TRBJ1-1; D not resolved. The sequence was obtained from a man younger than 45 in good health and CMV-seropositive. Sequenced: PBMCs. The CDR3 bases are TGTGCCAGCAGCTTGCCTCACACTGAAGCTTTCTTT. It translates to CASSLPHTEAFF.